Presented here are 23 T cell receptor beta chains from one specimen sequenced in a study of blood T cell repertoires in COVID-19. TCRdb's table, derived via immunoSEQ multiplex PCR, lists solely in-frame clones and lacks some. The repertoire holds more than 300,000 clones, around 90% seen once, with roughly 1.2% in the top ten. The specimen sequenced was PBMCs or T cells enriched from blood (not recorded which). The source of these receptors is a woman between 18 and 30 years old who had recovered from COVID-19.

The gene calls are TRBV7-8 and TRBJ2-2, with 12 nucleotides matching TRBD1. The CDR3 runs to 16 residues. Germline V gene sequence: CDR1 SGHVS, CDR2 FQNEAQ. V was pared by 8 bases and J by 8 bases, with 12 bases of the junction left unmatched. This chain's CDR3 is CASDPLGQGASGELFF. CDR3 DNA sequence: TGTGCCAGCGACCCGTTGGGACAGGGGGCTTCGGGGGAGCTGTTTTTT.

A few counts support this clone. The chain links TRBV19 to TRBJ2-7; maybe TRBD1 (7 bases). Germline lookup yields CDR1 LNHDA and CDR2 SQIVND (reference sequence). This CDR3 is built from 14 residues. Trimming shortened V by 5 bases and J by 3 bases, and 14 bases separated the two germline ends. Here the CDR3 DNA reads TGTGCCAGTAGTTTCCAGGGGGGATACTACGAGCAGTACTTC. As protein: CASSFQGGYYEQYF.

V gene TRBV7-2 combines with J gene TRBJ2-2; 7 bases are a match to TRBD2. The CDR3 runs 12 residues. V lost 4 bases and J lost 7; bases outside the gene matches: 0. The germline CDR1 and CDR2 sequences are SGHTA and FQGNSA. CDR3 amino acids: CASSSGGGELFF. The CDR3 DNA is TGTGCCAGCAGCTCGGGGGGCGGGGAGCTGTTTTTT.

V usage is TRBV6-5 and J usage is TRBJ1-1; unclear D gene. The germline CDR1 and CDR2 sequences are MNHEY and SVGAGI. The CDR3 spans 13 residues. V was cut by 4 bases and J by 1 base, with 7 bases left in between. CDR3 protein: CASSFAGNTEAFF. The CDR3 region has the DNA TGTGCCAGCAGTTTCGCAGGGAACACTGAAGCTTTCTTT.

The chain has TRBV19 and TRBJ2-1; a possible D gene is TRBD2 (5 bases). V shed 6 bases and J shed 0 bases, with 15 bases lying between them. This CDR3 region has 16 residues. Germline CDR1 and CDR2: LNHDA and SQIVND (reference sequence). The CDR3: CASRLGVLSSYNEQFF. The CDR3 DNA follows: TGTGCCAGTAGACTCGGGGTATTGAGCTCCTACAATGAGCAGTTCTTC. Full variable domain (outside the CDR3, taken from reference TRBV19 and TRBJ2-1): DGGITQSPKYLFRKEGQNVTLSCEQNLNHDAMYWYRQDPGQGLRLIYYSQIVNDFQKGDIAEGYSVSREKKESFPLTVTSAQKNPTAFYLCASRLGVLSSYNEQFFGPGTRLTVL.

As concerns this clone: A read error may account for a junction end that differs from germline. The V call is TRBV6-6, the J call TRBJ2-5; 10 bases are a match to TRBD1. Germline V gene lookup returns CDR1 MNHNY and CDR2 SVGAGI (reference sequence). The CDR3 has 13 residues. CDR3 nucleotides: TGTGCCGGCAGACAGGGGGCACAAGAGACCCAGTACTTC. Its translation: CAGRQGAQETQYF.

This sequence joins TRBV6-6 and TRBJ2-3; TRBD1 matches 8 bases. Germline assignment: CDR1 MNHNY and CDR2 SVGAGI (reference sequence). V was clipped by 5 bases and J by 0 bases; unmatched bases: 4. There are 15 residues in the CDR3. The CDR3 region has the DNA TGTGCCAGCAGTACGACAGGGGAGAGCACAGATACGCAGTATTTT. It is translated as CASSTTGESTDTQYF.

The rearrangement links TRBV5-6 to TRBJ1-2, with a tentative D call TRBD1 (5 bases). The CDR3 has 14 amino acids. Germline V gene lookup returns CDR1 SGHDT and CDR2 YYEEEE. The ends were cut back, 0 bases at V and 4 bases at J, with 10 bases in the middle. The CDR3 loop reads CASSLDRITYGYTF. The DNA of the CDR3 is TGTGCCAGCAGCTTGGACAGGATTACCTATGGCTACACCTTC. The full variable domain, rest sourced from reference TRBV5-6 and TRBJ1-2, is DAGVTQSPTHLIKTRGQQVTLRCSPKSGHDTVSWYQQALGQGPQFIFQYYEEEERQRGNFPDRFSGHQFPNYSSELNVNALLLGDSALYLCASSLDRITYGYTFGSGTRLTVV.

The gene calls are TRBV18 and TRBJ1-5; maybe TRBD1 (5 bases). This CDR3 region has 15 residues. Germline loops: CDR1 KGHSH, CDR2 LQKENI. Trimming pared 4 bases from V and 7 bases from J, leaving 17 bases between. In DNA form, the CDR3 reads TGTGCCAGCTCACTAGAGACGGGGGGTTGGCAGCCCCAGCATTTT. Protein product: CASSLETGGWQPQHF.

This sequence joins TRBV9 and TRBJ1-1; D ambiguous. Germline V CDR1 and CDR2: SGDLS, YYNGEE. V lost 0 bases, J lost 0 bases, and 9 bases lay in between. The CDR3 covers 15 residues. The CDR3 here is CASSVVEDLNTEAFF. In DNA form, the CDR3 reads TGTGCCAGCAGCGTAGTAGAGGATCTGAACACTGAAGCTTTCTTT.

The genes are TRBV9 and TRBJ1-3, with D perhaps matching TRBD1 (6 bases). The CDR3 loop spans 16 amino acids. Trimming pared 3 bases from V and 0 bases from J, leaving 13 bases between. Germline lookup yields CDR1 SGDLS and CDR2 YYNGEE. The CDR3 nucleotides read TGTGCCAGCAGCGCCGACAGGCCGAGCTCTGGAAACACCATATATTTT. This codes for CASSADRPSSGNTIYF. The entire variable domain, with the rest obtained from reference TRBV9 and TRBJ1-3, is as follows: DSGVTQTPKHLITATGQRVTLRCSPRSGDLSVYWYQQSLDQGLQFLIQYYNGEERAKGNILERFSAQQFPDLHSELNLSSLELGDSALYFCASSADRPSSGNTIYFGEGSWLTVV.

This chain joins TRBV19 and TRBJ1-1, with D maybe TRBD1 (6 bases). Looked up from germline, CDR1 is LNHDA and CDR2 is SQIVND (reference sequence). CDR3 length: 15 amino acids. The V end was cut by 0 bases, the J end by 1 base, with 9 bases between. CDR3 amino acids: CASSIEGTTNTEAFF. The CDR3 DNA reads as TGTGCCAGTAGTATAGAAGGGACAACGAACACTGAAGCTTTCTTT.

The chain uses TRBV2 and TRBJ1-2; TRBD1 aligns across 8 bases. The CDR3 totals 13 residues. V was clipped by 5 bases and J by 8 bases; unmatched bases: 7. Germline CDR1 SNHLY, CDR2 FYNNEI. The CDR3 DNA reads TGTGCCAGCAGTAAGGACAGGGTAACCGGCTACACCTTC. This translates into CASSKDRVTGYTF.

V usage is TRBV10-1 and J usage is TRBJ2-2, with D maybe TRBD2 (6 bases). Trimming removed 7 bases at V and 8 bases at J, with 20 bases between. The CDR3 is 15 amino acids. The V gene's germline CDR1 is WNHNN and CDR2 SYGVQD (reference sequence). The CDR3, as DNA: TGCGCCAGCAACGGGACTCCCTATGAGTCAGGGGAGCTGTTTTTT. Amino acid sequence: CASNGTPYESGELFF.

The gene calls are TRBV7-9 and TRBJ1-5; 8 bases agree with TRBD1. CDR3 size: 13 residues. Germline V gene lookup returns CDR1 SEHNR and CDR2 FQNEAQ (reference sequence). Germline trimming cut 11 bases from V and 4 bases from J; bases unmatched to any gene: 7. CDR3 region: CAGGQGPNQPQHF. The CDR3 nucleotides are TGTGCCGGAGGACAGGGTCCGAATCAGCCCCAGCATTTT.

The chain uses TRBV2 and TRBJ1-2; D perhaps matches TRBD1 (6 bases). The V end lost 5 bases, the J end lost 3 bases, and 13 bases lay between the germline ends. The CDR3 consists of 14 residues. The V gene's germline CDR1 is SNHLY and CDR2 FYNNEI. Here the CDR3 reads CASSPPAGDYGYTF. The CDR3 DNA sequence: TGTGCCAGCAGTCCACCCGCAGGGGACTATGGCTACACCTTC.

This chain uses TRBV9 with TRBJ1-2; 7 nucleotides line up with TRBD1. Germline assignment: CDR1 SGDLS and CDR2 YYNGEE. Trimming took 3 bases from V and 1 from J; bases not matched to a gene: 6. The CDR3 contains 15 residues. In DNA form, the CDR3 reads TGTGCCAGCAGCGCCCACGACAGGGATAACTATGGCTACACCTTC. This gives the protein CASSAHDRDNYGYTF.

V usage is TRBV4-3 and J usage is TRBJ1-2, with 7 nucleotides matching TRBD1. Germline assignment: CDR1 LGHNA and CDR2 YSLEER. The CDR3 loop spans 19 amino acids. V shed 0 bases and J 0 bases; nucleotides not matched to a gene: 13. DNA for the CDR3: TGCGCCAGCAGCCAAGATGACAGGGAAGGGCTGTACCCTAACTATGGCTACACCTTC. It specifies CASSQDDREGLYPNYGYTF.

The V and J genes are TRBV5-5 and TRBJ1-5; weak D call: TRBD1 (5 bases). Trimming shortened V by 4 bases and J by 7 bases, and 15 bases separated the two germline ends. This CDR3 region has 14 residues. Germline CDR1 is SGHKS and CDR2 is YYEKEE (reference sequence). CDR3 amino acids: CASSPRGLGQPQHF. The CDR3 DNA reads TGTGCCAGCAGCCCAAGGGGTCTGGGGCAGCCCCAGCATTTT.

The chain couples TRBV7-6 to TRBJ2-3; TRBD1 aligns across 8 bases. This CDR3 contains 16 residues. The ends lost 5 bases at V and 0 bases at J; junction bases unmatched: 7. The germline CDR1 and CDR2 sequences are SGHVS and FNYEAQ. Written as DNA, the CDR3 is TGTGCCAGCAGCAAGGGACAGGCACTAAGCACAGATACGCAGTATTTT. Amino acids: CASSKGQALSTDTQYF.

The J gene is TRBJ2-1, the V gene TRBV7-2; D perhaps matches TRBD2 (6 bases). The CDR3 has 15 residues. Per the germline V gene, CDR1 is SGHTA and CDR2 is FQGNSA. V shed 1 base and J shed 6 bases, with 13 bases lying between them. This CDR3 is CASSLGGPGVNEQFF. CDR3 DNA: TGTGCCAGCAGCTTAGGAGGGCCGGGGGTCAATGAGCAGTTCTTC.

CDR3 nucleotide sequence: TGTGCCAGCAGCTTAGGGAAATGGGGCGGATCACCCCTCCACTTT. The encoded protein is CASSLGKWGGSPLHF. The rearrangement uses TRBV7-2 and TRBJ1-6, with a possible D match to TRBD1 (5 bases). Trimming removed 1 base from V and 10 bases from J, with 14 bases in between. Germline V gene data show CDR1 as SGHTA and CDR2 as FQGNSA. This CDR3 is 15 amino acids long.

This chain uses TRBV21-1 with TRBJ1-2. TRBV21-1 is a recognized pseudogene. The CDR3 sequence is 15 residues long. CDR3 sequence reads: CASSKVSGSNYGYTF. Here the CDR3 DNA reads TGTGCCAGCAGCAAAGTGTCCGGGTCTAACTATGGCTACACCTTC.